Listed here are 4 T cell receptor beta chains from one sample, sequenced in a study of blood T cell repertoires in COVID-19. Profiled with immunoSEQ multiplex PCR; TCRdb holds only in-frame clones, not every one. The sample lists some 42,000 clones, approximately 85% occurring once. The material sequenced was peripheral blood. The receptors originated from a woman in her 70s in a cohort sampled during active COVID-19.

The chain couples TRBV5-1 to TRBJ2-3; weak D call: TRBD1 (5 bases). Per the germline V gene, CDR1 is SGHRS and CDR2 is YFSETQ. Trimming removed 0 bases at V and 2 bases at J, with 10 bases between. This CDR3 is built from 15 residues. In DNA form, the CDR3 reads TGCGCCAGCAGCTTGGGACAGCCAACCACAGATACGCAGTATTTT. Protein sequence: CASSLGQPTTDTQYF. The entire variable domain, with the rest obtained from reference TRBV5-1 and TRBJ2-3, is as follows: KAGVTQTPRYLIKTRGQQVTLSCSPISGHRSVSWYQQTPGQGLQFLFEYFSETQRNKGNFPGRFSGRQFSNSRSEMNVSTLELGDSALYLCASSLGQPTTDTQYFGPGTRLTVL.

This clone is deemed medium-sized (0.01 to 0.1%). The chain has TRBV3-1 (or the pseudogene TRBV3-2) and TRBJ1-3; possible D gene TRBD1, 6 bases. This CDR3 has 14 amino acids. In germline, CDR1 is LGHDT, CDR2 YNNKEL (reference sequence). Trimming cost V 7 bases and J 4 bases, with 14 bases left between them. The CDR3 DNA is TGTGCCAGCACCTCCAGGGGATCCGGAAACACCATATATTTT. Amino acid sequence: CASTSRGSGNTIYF.

The chain is built from TRBV28 and TRBJ2-7, with TRBD1 as a possible D gene (6 bases). CDR1 MDHEN and CDR2 SYDVKM come from the germline V gene. V gave up 6 bases and J gave up 5 bases, with 11 bases separating them. The CDR3 totals 12 residues. DNA of the CDR3: TGTGCCAGCAGCCAACAGGGAAACGAGCAGTACTTC. Residues: CASSQQGNEQYF.

The genes are TRBV6-5 and TRBJ2-7, with D perhaps matching TRBD2 (6 bases). This CDR3 is 12 amino acids long. Germline V gene data show CDR1 as MNHEY and CDR2 as SVGAGI. V shed 11 bases and J shed 5 bases, with 16 bases lying between them. CDR3 sequence reads: CAGGTAKDEQYF. As DNA, the CDR3 is TGTGCCGGTGGGACTGCCAAAGACGAGCAGTACTTC.